This T cell receptor (beta chain) was sequenced in a study of human T cells and chemical hapten exposure. TCRdb passed the RACE reads through MiXCR, listing each CDR3 protein once. This sample has about 140,000 distinct CDR3 sequences, with around 11% found just once. The time point was: patch test 2, 6 weeks after DPC sensitization. Treatment given: therapeutic diphenylcyclopropenone sensitization with weekly scalp DPC. This CDR3 is built from 13 residues. With 5 bases clipped from V and 6 bases from J, the junction kept 3 bases outside the gene matches. The rearrangement uses TRBV12-3 or TRBV12-4 and TRBJ1-2; 10 bases are shared with TRBD1. The sample was whole blood, taken in connection with sensitization to the hapten diphenylcyclopropenone (DPC). This sequence originates from a woman in her 50s with alopecia areata. Some clones in this sample may be carry-over from other donors' samples. This CDR3 reads CASSPTGGDGYTF. The CDR3 region has the DNA TGTGCCAGCAGTCCGACAGGGGGCGATGGCTACACCTTC.